This T cell receptor (beta chain) stems from a study of T cells in Graves' hyperthyroidism and ophthalmopathy. About this clonotype itself: Its antigen is not known.

The CDR3 covers 11 residues. Germline-derived CDR1 and CDR2 are DFQATT and SNEGSKA (reference sequence). The V and J ends lost 5 bases and 11 bases, in that order; junction bases with no gene match: 8. RNA transcripts were the template for amplifying TCR beta CDR3 regions. First-round RT-PCR of the TCR CDR3 relied on the HTBI primer set. TCRdb re-called the multiplex PCR reads with MiXCR, one entry per CDR3 protein. This sample yields hundreds of thousands of distinct CDR3 sequences, of which around 20% are seen a single time; approximately 30% belongs to the top ten. General study results and limits: Before onset, ophthalmopathy was predicted by the model a median around 6.5 months earlier.

This sequence joins TRBV20-1 and TRBJ2-7; 8 bases are a match to TRBD1. This receptor was obtained from a man aged 25 to 40 with Graves' ophthalmopathy. The sample taken for sequencing was blood. CDR3 region: CSAGTGGREYF. Written as DNA, the CDR3 is TGCAGTGCTGGAACAGGGGGAAGAGAGTACTTC.